The 15 T cell receptor beta chains reported below all come from one sample, sequenced in a study of post-analysis software for immune sequencing data. General observations from the study: Controls had lower frequencies than patients of roughly five TRBV segments, which included TRBV5-6, TRBV5-1 and TRBV20-1.

TCR beta cDNA libraries had unique molecular identifiers. TCRdb redid the calling of the PCR reads with MiXCR, one entry per CDR3 protein. The data show about 540,000 distinct CDR3 sequences, around 36% seen once. Antigen specificity for these receptors is unknown. Sequencing input: blood. These receptors came from a girl aged 2 to 17 with multiple sclerosis.

Notes on this clonotype: Being one base from a much bigger clone, this may be a read error. This chain joins TRBV2 and TRBJ1-5; 7 bases fit TRBD1. The length of the CDR3 is 15 residues. Germline CDR1 reads SNHLY; CDR2 reads FYNNEI. V dropped 6 bases and J dropped 0; count of bases not matched to a gene: 5. The CDR3 coding sequence is TGTGCCAGCAGGGGGACAGAGAGTAGCAATCAGCCCCAGCATTTT. Translation gives CASRGTESSNQPQHF.

This clonotype was recorded a few times. The chain couples TRBV12-3 or TRBV12-4 to TRBJ2-1, with 11 positions matching TRBD2. The CDR3 covers 14 residues. After removal of 3 bases from V and 10 bases from J, the junction contained 5 bases not matched to a gene. CDR3 DNA: TGTGCCAGCAGTTTGGGACTAGCGGACGCCGAGCAGTTCTTC. It specifies CASSLGLADAEQFF.

This clonotype was observed a few times. The V gene is TRBV12-3 or TRBV12-4, the J gene TRBJ2-5; 8 nucleotides agree with TRBD1. V lost 6 bases and J lost 2; bases outside the gene matches: 2. CDR3 length: 13 amino acids. The CDR3 DNA reads TGTGCCAGCAGGGACAGGGATCAAGAGACCCAGTACTTC. Its protein is CASRDRDQETQYF.

A few counts support this clonotype. The gene calls are TRBV3-1 and TRBJ2-5, with D perhaps given as TRBD1 or TRBD2 (6 bases each). Trimming shortened V by 0 bases and J by 4 bases, and 18 bases separated the two germline ends. The germline gives CDR1 LGHDT, CDR2 YNNKEL (reference sequence). This CDR3 contains 17 residues. The CDR3 sequence: CASSQDSPLRGPETQYF. The CDR3 nucleotides are TGTGCCAGCAGCCAAGATTCCCCCCTCCGGGGGCCAGAGACCCAGTACTTC.

This clonotype was seen many times. The CDR3, as DNA: TGCGCCAGCAGCTTGGCGGATGAGCAGTTCTTC. Its translation: CASSLADEQFF. This chain joins TRBV5-1 and TRBJ2-1; D remains ambiguous. V gave up 0 bases and J gave up 8 bases, with 3 bases separating them. The CDR3 covers 11 residues. Germline-derived CDR1 and CDR2 are SGHRS and YFSETQ.

V usage is TRBV29-1 and J usage is TRBJ2-1, with D uncertain. V lost 3 bases and J 0 bases, leaving 15 bases between the germline ends. The germline V gene has CDR1 SQVTM and CDR2 ANQGSEA. The length of the CDR3 is 16 residues. CDR3 sequence reads: CSVDFALTISYNEQFF. The CDR3 bases are TGCAGCGTTGATTTTGCCCTCACCATCTCCTACAATGAGCAGTTCTTC.

This clonotype was detected a few times. This chain uses TRBV25-1 with TRBJ1-5, with D possibly matching TRBD1 (5 bases). Per germline, CDR1 MGHDK and CDR2 SYGVNS. The CDR3 consists of 14 residues. Trimming left V 5 bases short and J 11 bases short, with 19 bases between. As DNA, the CDR3 is TGTGCCAGCAGTCCGGCGGGGGGAGGATTGGCCCAGCATTTT. It codes for CASSPAGGGLAQHF.

The chain carries TRBV6-5 and TRBJ2-5, with D maybe TRBD1 (5 bases). The J call may not be correct, given that the DNA end is closer to TRBJ2-7. The CDR3 consists of 13 residues. Germline assignment: CDR1 MNHEY and CDR2 SVGAGI. CDR3 sequence: CASRRGRDYEQYF. The DNA for the CDR3 is TGTGCCAGCAGGCGAGGCAGGGATTACGAGCAGTACTTC.

This rearrangement joins TRBV18 to TRBJ2-5, with D hard to call. The CDR3 loop spans 14 amino acids. Germline V gives CDR1 KGHSH, CDR2 LQKENI. Deletions cut 3 bases from V and 2 bases from J, with 10 bases between. The chain's CDR3 is CASSPRHRQETQYF. The CDR3 DNA follows: TGTGCCAGCTCACCCAGACACCGTCAAGAGACCCAGTACTTC.

The sample holds a few counts of this clonotype. The rearrangement links TRBV20-1 to TRBJ2-7; D call uncertain. The length of the CDR3 is 12 residues. V dropped 1 base and J dropped 7 bases, with 11 bases sitting between them. Germline assignment: CDR1 DFQATT and CDR2 SNEGSKA (reference sequence). This CDR3 reads CSARGRLGEQYF. Written as DNA, the CDR3 is TGCAGTGCTAGAGGCAGGCTGGGGGAGCAGTACTTC.

The chain is built from TRBV7-9 and TRBJ1-5; D not resolved. Trimming stripped 5 bases from V and 5 bases from J, with 13 bases between. CDR1 is SEHNR and CDR2 is FQNEAQ in the germline V gene (reference sequence). This CDR3 is built from 14 residues. The DNA for the CDR3 is TGTGCCAGCAGCGCTCGCGGGCCCTATCAGCCCCAGCATTTT. Its protein is CASSARGPYQPQHF.

This clonotype has just a few counts. V and J are TRBV14 and TRBJ2-7, with D perhaps given as TRBD1 or TRBD2 (6 bases each). Germline-derived CDR1 and CDR2 are SGHDN and FVKESK. V lost 3 bases and J 1 base, leaving 13 bases between the germline ends. The CDR3 runs 15 residues. This CDR3 reads CASSHGGSGSYEQYF. In DNA, the CDR3 is TGTGCCAGCAGCCACGGGGGCTCTGGGTCCTACGAGCAGTACTTC.

The rearrangement uses TRBV5-6 and TRBJ2-3; possible D gene TRBD1, 6 bases. V lost 1 base, J lost 2 bases, and 14 bases lay in between. Looked up from germline, CDR1 is SGHDT and CDR2 is YYEEEE. This CDR3 is built from 16 residues. CDR3 in amino acids: CASSLIRQAFTDTQYF. The CDR3 coding sequence is TGTGCCAGCAGCTTGATTAGACAGGCCTTCACAGATACGCAGTATTTT.

V usage is TRBV7-8 and J usage is TRBJ2-5; D may be TRBD1 or TRBD2 (5 bases each). This CDR3 spans 16 amino acids. Germline CDR1 and CDR2: SGHVS and FQNEAQ. Trimming removed 1 base at V and 2 bases at J, with 14 bases between. The CDR3 bases are TGTGCCAGCAGCTTAGAAGCAGAGGGGCTACAAGAGACCCAGTACTTC. Its protein is CASSLEAEGLQETQYF.

This chain uses TRBV7-3 with TRBJ2-5, with 10 nucleotides matching TRBD2. This CDR3 has 15 residues. Germline V lookup: CDR1 SGHTA, CDR2 FQGTGA. After removal of 5 bases from V and 5 bases from J, the junction contained 8 bases not matched to a gene. The DNA of the CDR3 is TGTGCCAGCAGCCTCAAGCGGGGGGGCATCGAGACCCAGTACTTC. Translating it yields CASSLKRGGIETQYF.